The 11 T cell receptor beta chains below all came from one sample that was sequenced in a study of blood T cell repertoires in COVID-19. Some clones are missing from TCRdb's copy, which holds only in-frame ones; the method was immunoSEQ multiplex PCR. The sample carries more than 95,000 clones, roughly 82% recorded once. Sequencing was performed on peripheral blood. These receptors were obtained from a man older than 75 with acute or convalescent COVID-19.

This clone occurred once. V usage is TRBV12-3 or TRBV12-4 and J usage is TRBJ2-3, with TRBD1 as a possible D gene (6 bases). Trimming shortened V by 7 bases and J by 6 bases, and 14 bases separated the two germline ends. CDR3 length: 13 amino acids. The CDR3 DNA sequence: TGTGCCAGCACCCCGACAGGTTACGATACGCAGTATTTT. Translated: CASTPTGYDTQYF.

This clone was seen once. CDR3 bases: TGTGCCAGCAGCGGGACTAGCGGGGGAGAGACCCAGTACTTC. Residues: CASSGTSGGETQYF. This chain joins TRBV6-5 and TRBJ2-5; 14 bases are a match to TRBD2. This CDR3 has 14 amino acids. The germline gives CDR1 MNHEY, CDR2 SVGAGI. V lost 6 bases to trimming and J lost 4 bases; unmatched junction nucleotides: 1.

The chain employs TRBV27 and TRBJ2-3, with a tentative D call TRBD2 (7 bases). CDR1 is MNHEY and CDR2 is SMNVEV in the germline V gene (reference sequence). The V end lost 8 bases, the J end lost 7 bases, and 16 bases lay between the germline ends. This CDR3 is built from 13 residues. As DNA, the CDR3 is TGTGCCAGCGGGACGGGGGGCATGAATACGCAGTATTTT. Its translation: CASGTGGMNTQYF.

The chain has TRBV6-5 and TRBJ1-1, with D unclear. Germline V CDR1 and CDR2: MNHEY, SVGAGI. The V and J ends lost 7 bases and 5 bases respectively, with 8 bases between them. This CDR3 has 11 residues. The CDR3 DNA follows: TGTGCCAGCACCGAGAGGACTGAAGCTTTCTTT. Protein product: CASTERTEAFF.

This chain joins TRBV23-1 and TRBJ2-7; D might be TRBD1 (6 bases). TRBV23-1 is recorded as an ORF, its role being uncertain. This CDR3 is built from 16 residues. Trimming removed 5 bases from V and 1 base from J, with 18 bases in between. This chain's CDR3 is CASSKPSGHQSYEQYF. CDR3 nucleotide sequence: TGCGCCAGCAGTAAACCCTCGGGACACCAGTCCTACGAGCAGTACTTC.

J is TRBJ2-7 and V is TRBV19, with 9 nucleotides matching TRBD1. V shed 4 bases, J shed 3 bases, and the junction held 7 bases outside the gene matches. This CDR3 has 15 amino acids. Germline V gene lookup returns CDR1 LNHDA and CDR2 SQIVND (reference sequence). The CDR3 here is CASSTNRGRIYEQYF. As DNA, the CDR3 is TGTGCCAGTAGTACCAACAGGGGGCGCATCTACGAGCAGTACTTC.

V and J are TRBV2 and TRBJ2-1; 8 positions agree with TRBD2. Trimming cost V 6 bases and J 0 bases; bases outside gene matches: 4. From germline, CDR1 is SNHLY and CDR2 FYNNEI. The CDR3 spans 15 residues. CDR3 region: CASRLAGGSYNEQFF. The CDR3 DNA is TGTGCCAGCAGGCTGGCGGGGGGCTCCTACAATGAGCAGTTCTTC.

The chain couples TRBV6-2 or TRBV6-3 to TRBJ1-2, with D possibly being TRBD1 (5 bases). V gave up 0 bases and J gave up 4 bases, with 6 bases separating them. Germline V gene lookup returns CDR1 MNHEY and CDR2 SVGEGT. The CDR3 loop spans 13 amino acids. The CDR3 DNA reads TGTGCCAGCAGTTACTCAGGGGTCTATGGCTACACCTTC. Amino acids: CASSYSGVYGYTF.

This chain joins TRBV29-1 and TRBJ2-2, with D perhaps matching TRBD1 (6 bases). Germline V gene lookup returns CDR1 SQVTM and CDR2 ANQGSEA. The V end lost 1 base, the J end lost 0 bases, and 12 bases lay between the germline ends. This CDR3 has 16 amino acids. DNA of the CDR3: TGCAGCGTTGAAGTGCAGGGGAAGGCGAACACCGGGGAGCTGTTTTTT. As protein: CSVEVQGKANTGELFF.

The chain is built from TRBV15 and TRBJ1-1; D unresolved. The V end was cut by 1 base, the J end by 6 bases, with 9 bases between. The CDR3 contains 13 residues. Per germline, CDR1 LNHNV and CDR2 YYDKDF (reference sequence). CDR3 residues: CATSRVPGSEAFF. CDR3 nucleotide sequence: TGTGCCACCAGCAGAGTTCCGGGTTCTGAAGCTTTCTTT.

Only a few counts were recorded for this clone. The chain links TRBV7-9 to TRBJ1-1, with a tentative D call TRBD1 (5 bases). Germline V gene sequence: CDR1 SEHNR, CDR2 FQNEAQ (reference sequence). With 1 base removed from V and 4 bases from J, the gap between germline ends came to 13 bases. The CDR3 spans 15 residues. This chain's CDR3 is CASSLGQGLGTEAFF. The CDR3 nucleotides read TGTGCCAGCAGCTTAGGGCAGGGTTTGGGCACTGAAGCTTTCTTT.